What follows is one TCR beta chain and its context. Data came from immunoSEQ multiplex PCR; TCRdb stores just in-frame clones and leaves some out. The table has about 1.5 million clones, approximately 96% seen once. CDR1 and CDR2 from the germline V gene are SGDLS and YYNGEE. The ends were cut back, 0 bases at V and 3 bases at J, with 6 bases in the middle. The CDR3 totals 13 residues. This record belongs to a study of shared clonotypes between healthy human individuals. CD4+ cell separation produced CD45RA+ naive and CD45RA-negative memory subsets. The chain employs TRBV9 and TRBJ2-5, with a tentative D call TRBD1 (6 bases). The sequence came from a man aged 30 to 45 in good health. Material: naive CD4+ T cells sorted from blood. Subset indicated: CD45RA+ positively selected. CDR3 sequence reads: CASSVGTEETQYF. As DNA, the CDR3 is TGTGCCAGCAGCGTAGGGACAGAAGAGACCCAGTACTTC.